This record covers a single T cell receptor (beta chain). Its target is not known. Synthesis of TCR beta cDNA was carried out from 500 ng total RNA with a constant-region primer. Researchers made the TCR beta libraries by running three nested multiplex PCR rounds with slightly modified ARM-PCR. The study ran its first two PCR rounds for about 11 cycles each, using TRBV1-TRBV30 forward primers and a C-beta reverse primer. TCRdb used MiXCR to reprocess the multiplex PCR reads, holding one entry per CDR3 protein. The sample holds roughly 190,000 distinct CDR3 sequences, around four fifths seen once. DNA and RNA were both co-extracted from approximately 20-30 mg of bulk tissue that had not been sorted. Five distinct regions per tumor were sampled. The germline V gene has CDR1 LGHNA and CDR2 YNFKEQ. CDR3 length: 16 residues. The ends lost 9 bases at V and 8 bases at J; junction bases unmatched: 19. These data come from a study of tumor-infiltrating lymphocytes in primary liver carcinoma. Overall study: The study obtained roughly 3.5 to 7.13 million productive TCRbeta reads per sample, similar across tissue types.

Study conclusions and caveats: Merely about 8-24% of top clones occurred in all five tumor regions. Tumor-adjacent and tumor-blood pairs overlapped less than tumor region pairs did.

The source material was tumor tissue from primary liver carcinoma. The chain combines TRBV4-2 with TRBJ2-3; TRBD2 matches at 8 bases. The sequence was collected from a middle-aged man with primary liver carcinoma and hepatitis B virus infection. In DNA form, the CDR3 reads TGTGCCAGTAGCAAAGATTTGGGGACTAGAGGCGGTACGCAGTATTTT. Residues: CASSKDLGTRGGTQYF.